The 30 T cell receptor beta chains below all came from one sample that was sequenced in a study of T-cell memory formation after mild COVID-19. TCRdb reprocessed the 5' RACE reads via MiXCR and lists one record per CDR3 protein. The top ten hold around 8.8% of the sample, which has over 350,000 distinct CDR3 sequences, approximately 24% seen once. Material for sequencing was PBMCs or a T cell subset sorted from them (not recorded which). These TCRs come from an adult woman who had mild COVID-19 (a few samples of this study predate the infection). Cell type and time point are not known.

The V call is TRBV4-1, the J call TRBJ1-1; D unclear. With 4 bases removed from V and 4 bases from J, the gap between germline ends came to 13 bases. Germline V gives CDR1 MGHRA, CDR2 YSYEKL. This CDR3 has 14 residues. Here the CDR3 DNA reads TGCGCCAGCAGCCGTGGGGAGGGAGTCACTGAAGCTTTCTTT. Amino acid sequence: CASSRGEGVTEAFF.

The CDR3 sequence: CAWTMVNTGELFF. CDR3 coding DNA: TGTGCCTGGACTATGGTCAACACCGGGGAGCTGTTTTTT. The V gene is TRBV30, the J gene TRBJ2-2; D uncertain. The CDR3 has 13 residues. With 4 bases removed from V and 2 bases from J, the gap between germline ends came to 8 bases. The germline V gene encodes CDR1 GTSNPN and CDR2 SVGIG (reference sequence).

V is TRBV11-1 and J is TRBJ2-1, with D possibly being TRBD1 (6 bases). CDR1 and CDR2 (germline): SGHAT, FQDESV (reference sequence). Trimming left V 2 bases short and J 4 bases short, with 12 bases between. The CDR3 length is 15 residues. The CDR3 region has the DNA TGTGCCAGCAGCTTACTTCGGACAGCTTACAATGAGCAGTTCTTC. It is translated as CASSLLRTAYNEQFF.

This clonotype showed up just a few times. The gene calls are TRBV6-5 and TRBJ2-5; 7 positions agree with TRBD2. Germline CDR1 and CDR2: MNHEY and SVGAGI. The CDR3 runs to 15 residues. The V segment lost 0 bases and the J segment 1 base; nucleotides outside the gene matches: 2. CDR3 coding DNA: TGTGCCAGCAGTTACTCGGCTAGCGGCCAAGAGACCCAGTACTTC. This translates into CASSYSASGQETQYF.

The chain employs TRBV5-1 and TRBJ2-7; no definite D call. The V gene lost 0 bases and the J gene lost 3 bases, with 13 bases spanning the gap. Germline CDR1 is SGHRS and CDR2 is YFSETQ. This CDR3 region has 15 residues. In nucleotides, the CDR3 is TGCGCCAGCAGCTTGGGGTCAGGTAATGTCTACGAGCAGTACTTC. Translation: CASSLGSGNVYEQYF.

J is TRBJ1-2 and V is TRBV5-1; a weak D match, TRBD1 (6 bases). V was cut by 4 bases and J by 0 bases, with 16 bases left in between. This CDR3 has 16 amino acids. The germline gives CDR1 SGHRS, CDR2 YFSETQ. CDR3 in amino acids: CASSPGQTLSNYGYTF. CDR3 coding DNA: TGCGCCAGCAGCCCTGGACAGACTCTTTCTAACTATGGCTACACCTTC. The variable domain in full, completed from reference TRBV5-1 and TRBJ1-2, reads KAGVTQTPRYLIKTRGQQVTLSCSPISGHRSVSWYQQTPGQGLQFLFEYFSETQRNKGNFPGRFSGRQFSNSRSEMNVSTLELGDSALYLCASSPGQTLSNYGYTFGSGTRLTVV.

This sequence joins TRBV27 and TRBJ2-2; D might be TRBD1 (6 bases). Trimming stripped 11 bases from V and 10 bases from J, with 32 bases between. The CDR3 covers 17 residues. Germline loops: CDR1 MNHEY, CDR2 SMNVEV (reference sequence). CDR3 protein: CALRVADRALSSPELFF. CDR3 nucleotide sequence: TGTGCCCTACGGGTGGCGGACAGAGCTCTATCAAGTCCGGAGCTGTTTTTT.

This clonotype was observed at least ten times. The chain joins TRBV7-9 to TRBJ1-6; D is uncertain. V was shortened by 4 bases and J by 8 bases, with 15 bases between the two germline ends. Germline values: CDR1 SEHNR, CDR2 FQNEAQ (reference sequence). CDR3 size: 15 residues. CDR3 nucleotide sequence: TGTGCCAGCAGCTCGCGGATCGGAACCGATTCACCCCTCCACTTT. Translated, it gives CASSSRIGTDSPLHF. The full variable domain, with the rest looked up from reference TRBV7-9 and TRBJ1-6, is DTGVSQNPRHKITKRGQNVTFRCDPISEHNRLYWYRQTLGQGPEFLTYFQNEAQLEKSRLLSDRFSAERPKGSFSTLEIQRTEQGDSAMYLCASSSRIGTDSPLHFGNGTRLTVT.

This clonotype appeared a few times. The chain combines TRBV7-9 with TRBJ2-1; D possibly corresponds to TRBD1 (5 bases). Germline V lookup: CDR1 SEHNR, CDR2 FQNEAQ (reference sequence). The CDR3 covers 14 residues. The V and J ends lost 8 bases and 0 bases respectively, with 11 bases between them. The CDR3 spells CASVGQGSYNEQFF. CDR3 bases: TGTGCCAGCGTCGGGCAGGGCTCCTACAATGAGCAGTTCTTC.

Only a few counts were recorded for this clonotype. V usage is TRBV6-5 and J usage is TRBJ2-7, with 8 bases fitting TRBD1. CDR3 length: 14 residues. The V and J ends lost 5 bases and 5 bases, in that order; junction bases with no gene match: 8. Germline lookup yields CDR1 MNHEY and CDR2 SVGAGI. This CDR3 reads CASSNRDRLHEQYF. The CDR3 region has the DNA TGTGCCAGCAGTAACCGGGACAGGCTTCACGAGCAGTACTTC.

This clonotype was detected ten times or more. CDR3 in DNA: TGTGCCAGCAGTTTTTTGGGGAATGAGCAGTTCTTC. Translation: CASSFLGNEQFF. V usage is TRBV12-3 or TRBV12-4 and J usage is TRBJ2-1, with unresolved D. Trimming cost V 3 bases and J 7 bases, with 7 bases left between them. This CDR3 comprises 12 residues.

In its sample, this clonotype was seen once. The chain carries TRBV11-2 and TRBJ2-3, with 8 positions matching TRBD2. The V gene end was trimmed by 9 bases and the J gene end by 2 bases; junction bases not matched to a gene: 4. Germline V gene lookup returns CDR1 SGHAT and CDR2 FQNNGV. CDR3 length equals 13 residues. CDR3 region: CASPGGITDTQYF. CDR3 sequence (DNA): TGTGCCAGTCCGGGGGGGATCACAGATACGCAGTATTTT.

This clonotype showed up just a few times. The gene calls are TRBV3-1 and TRBJ2-7; D perhaps matches TRBD2 (6 bases). Germline V gene sequence: CDR1 LGHDT, CDR2 YNNKEL (reference sequence). V lost 1 base, J lost 5 bases, and 18 bases lay in between. The length of the CDR3 is 16 residues. The CDR3 sequence is CASSQGTGGSGNEQYF. Here the CDR3 DNA reads TGTGCCAGCAGCCAAGGCACTGGGGGGTCAGGGAACGAGCAGTACTTC.

This clonotype was found a few times. This rearrangement joins TRBV24-1 to TRBJ2-2; 11 bases map to TRBD2. CDR1 and CDR2 (germline): KGHDR, SFDVKD. The junction had 9 bases not matched to a gene; V was cut back by 7 bases and J by 3 bases. The CDR3 extends over 17 amino acids. The CDR3 here is CATRATPGLADTGELFF. CDR3 DNA: TGTGCCACCAGAGCCACCCCGGGACTAGCGGACACCGGGGAGCTGTTTTTT.

This clonotype came up many times. This chain links TRBV21-1 with TRBJ2-2; the table calls TRBD1, which could not be checked here. TRBV21-1 is classified as a pseudogene. This CDR3 spans 18 amino acids. CDR3 amino acids: CASSTGSSGGTNTGELFF. The CDR3 DNA reads as TGTGCCAGCAGCACAGGGTCCTCAGGGGGAACGAACACCGGGGAGCTGTTTTTT.

CDR3 protein: CASSPRQGSAAGYTF. In nucleotides, the CDR3 is TGTGCCAGCTCACCACGACAGGGGTCCGCGGCGGGCTACACCTTC. The chain couples TRBV18 to TRBJ1-2, with 8 bases fitting TRBD1. Per germline, CDR1 KGHSH and CDR2 LQKENI. Trimming took 1 base from V and 8 from J; bases not matched to a gene: 9. This CDR3 is built from 15 residues.

This clonotype was seen a handful of times. V and J are TRBV7-9 and TRBJ2-3; D might be TRBD2 (5 bases). CDR1 SEHNR and CDR2 FQNEAQ come from the germline V gene (reference sequence). Trimming took off 7 bases at V and 4 bases at J, with 15 bases between the two ends. CDR3 length equals 14 residues. The CDR3 loop is CASTLGAGADTQYF. The CDR3 DNA sequence: TGTGCCAGCACCCTCGGAGCCGGGGCAGATACGCAGTATTTT.

J is TRBJ1-3 and V is TRBV4-1; no definite D call. V dropped 4 bases and J dropped 0 bases, with 4 bases sitting between them. The CDR3 runs 13 residues. Germline CDR1 MGHRA, CDR2 YSYEKL. The CDR3 nucleotides are TGCGCCAGCAGCCGGAGCTCTGGAAACACCATATATTTT. It encodes CASSRSSGNTIYF.

The chain employs TRBV9 and TRBJ2-4; D gene uncertain. Germline CDR1 is SGDLS and CDR2 is YYNGEE. V lost 0 bases to trimming and J lost 0 bases, with 7 bases between them. CDR3 size: 15 residues. The CDR3 loop reads CASSVAVGAKNIQYF. The DNA of the CDR3 is TGTGCCAGCAGCGTAGCAGTGGGAGCCAAAAACATTCAGTACTTC.

The chain has TRBV5-6 and TRBJ1-1; tentatively, D is TRBD1 (5 bases). The CDR3 sequence is 16 residues long. The V gene lost 3 bases and the J gene lost 4 bases, with 19 bases spanning the gap. CDR1 and CDR2 (germline): SGHDT, YYEEEE. DNA for the CDR3: TGTGCCAGCAGCTGGACTCTGGAGGGGTACGGCACTGAAGCTTTCTTT. Its translation is CASSWTLEGYGTEAFF.

The chain recombines TRBV2 with TRBJ2-6; tentative D call: TRBD1 (6 bases). Trimming cost V 6 bases and J 4 bases, with 19 bases left between them. The CDR3 consists of 17 residues. Germline CDR1 reads SNHLY; CDR2 reads FYNNEI. The CDR3 nucleotides are TGTGCCAGCAGCATCGACAGGCGTCTATCCGGGGCCAACGTCCTGACTTTC. Its protein is CASSIDRRLSGANVLTF.

The table lists this clonotype with a few counts. The chain carries TRBV4-2 and TRBJ2-2; the match to TRBD1 covers 7 bases. The CDR3 has 16 residues. The V segment lost 4 bases and the J segment 4 bases; nucleotides outside the gene matches: 9. CDR1 is LGHNA and CDR2 is YNFKEQ in the germline V gene. This CDR3 is CASSPQQGRFTGELFF. The CDR3 DNA is TGTGCCAGCAGCCCACAACAGGGGCGGTTCACCGGGGAGCTGTTTTTT.

The sample holds a few counts of this clonotype. The rearrangement uses TRBV18 and TRBJ1-2; tentative D call: TRBD1 (6 bases). Trimming shortened V by 5 bases and J by 4 bases, and 17 bases separated the two germline ends. The V gene's germline CDR1 is KGHSH and CDR2 LQKENI. The CDR3 is 15 residues long. DNA of the CDR3: TGTGCCAGCTCAGCCTACCGGGACACGCTCTATGGCTACACCTTC. This codes for CASSAYRDTLYGYTF.

The chain links TRBV7-9 to TRBJ2-1, with D possibly called TRBD1 or TRBD2 (6 bases each). Germline values: CDR1 SEHNR, CDR2 FQNEAQ (reference sequence). This CDR3 is 16 amino acids long. Trimming removed 2 bases at V and 3 bases at J, with 14 bases between. Written as DNA, the CDR3 is TGTGCCAGCAGCTTAAGTCGGGGGCCATTCTACAATGAGCAGTTCTTC. Its protein product is CASSLSRGPFYNEQFF.

In this sample, this clonotype turned up a few times. This chain uses TRBV5-6 with TRBJ1-6, with TRBD1 identical over 7 bases. The CDR3 totals 14 residues. Trimming cost V 4 bases and J 5 bases; bases outside gene matches: 3. CDR1 SGHDT and CDR2 YYEEEE come from the germline V gene. The CDR3 reads CASSTGTDNSPLHF. The CDR3 DNA sequence: TGTGCCAGCAGCACCGGGACAGATAATTCACCCCTCCACTTT. Combining the CDR3 with reference TRBV5-6 and TRBJ1-6 gives the whole variable domain DAGVTQSPTHLIKTRGQQVTLRCSPKSGHDTVSWYQQALGQGPQFIFQYYEEEERQRGNFPDRFSGHQFPNYSSELNVNALLLGDSALYLCASSTGTDNSPLHFGNGTRLTVT.

The table lists this clonotype with a few counts. The CDR3 DNA sequence: TGTGCCAGCAGCTTCGGAGGTTATGGGGCCAACGTCCTGACTTTC. Translating gives CASSFGGYGANVLTF. The chain carries TRBV7-9 and TRBJ2-6; tentatively, D is TRBD2 (5 bases). Germline values: CDR1 SEHNR, CDR2 FQNEAQ (reference sequence). V shed 3 bases and J shed 3 bases, with 9 bases lying between them. The CDR3 contains 15 residues.

V gene TRBV20-1 combines with J gene TRBJ2-1, with 9 bases lining up with TRBD1. Germline CDR1 reads DFQATT; CDR2 reads SNEGSKA (reference sequence). Trimming removed 2 bases from V and 14 bases from J; junction bases left unmatched: 7. This CDR3 is 12 amino acids long. CDR3 loop: CSARSFGTGKFF. In DNA form, the CDR3 reads TGCAGTGCTAGATCCTTCGGGACAGGGAAGTTCTTC.

The sample holds many counts of this clonotype. The rearrangement uses TRBV6-6 and TRBJ1-1; D gene ambiguous. Looked up from germline, CDR1 is MNHNY and CDR2 is SVGAGI (reference sequence). The CDR3 sequence is 13 residues long. Trimming took off 4 bases at V and 1 base at J, with 7 bases between the two ends. The chain's CDR3 is CASSLQQNTEAFF. The CDR3 coding sequence is TGTGCCAGCAGTTTACAGCAGAACACTGAAGCTTTCTTT.

This clonotype was seen a few times. The V gene is TRBV5-6, the J gene TRBJ2-1; 7 bases map to TRBD2. V shed 4 bases and J 3 bases; nucleotides not matched to a gene: 7. The CDR3 contains 15 residues. Looked up from germline, CDR1 is SGHDT and CDR2 is YYEEEE. This chain's CDR3 is CASSRTRGVYNEQFF. In DNA form, the CDR3 reads TGTGCCAGCAGCCGTACCCGGGGGGTCTACAATGAGCAGTTCTTC.

This clonotype was observed a handful of times. The V call is TRBV4-1, the J call TRBJ2-2; tentatively, D is TRBD1 (6 bases). CDR3 length: 15 amino acids. CDR1 and CDR2 from the germline V gene are MGHRA and YSYEKL. V was clipped by 4 bases and J by 4 bases, with 13 bases between them. In nucleotides, the CDR3 is TGCGCCAGCAGCCGGACCCAGGGGAGCACCGGGGAGCTGTTTTTT. This encodes CASSRTQGSTGELFF.